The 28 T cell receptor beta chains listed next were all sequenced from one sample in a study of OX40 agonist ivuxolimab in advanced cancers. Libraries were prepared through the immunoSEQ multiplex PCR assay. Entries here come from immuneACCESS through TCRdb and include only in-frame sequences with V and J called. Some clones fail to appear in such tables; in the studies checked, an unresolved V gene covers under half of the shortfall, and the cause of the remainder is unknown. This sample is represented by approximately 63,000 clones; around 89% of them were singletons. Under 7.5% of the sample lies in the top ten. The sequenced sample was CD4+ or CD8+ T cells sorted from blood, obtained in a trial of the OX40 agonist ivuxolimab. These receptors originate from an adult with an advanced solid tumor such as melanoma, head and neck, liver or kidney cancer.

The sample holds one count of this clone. The CDR3 region has the DNA TGTGCCACCAGCTCGTATGCAGCCAGCGGGAGAATACATGAGCAGTTCTTC. Its translation: CATSSYAASGRIHEQFF. The rearrangement uses TRBV15 and TRBJ2-1; 8 bases align to TRBD2. The CDR3 is 17 residues long. Trimming at V came to 5 bases and at J to 8 bases, leaving 17 bases not matched to a gene. In germline, CDR1 is LNHNV, CDR2 YYDKDF (reference sequence).

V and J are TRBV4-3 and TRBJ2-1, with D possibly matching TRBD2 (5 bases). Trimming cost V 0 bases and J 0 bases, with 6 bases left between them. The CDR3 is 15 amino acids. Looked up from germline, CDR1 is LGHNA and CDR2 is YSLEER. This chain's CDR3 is CASSQEGSSYNEQFF. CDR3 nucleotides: TGCGCCAGCAGCCAAGAAGGGAGCTCCTACAATGAGCAGTTCTTC.

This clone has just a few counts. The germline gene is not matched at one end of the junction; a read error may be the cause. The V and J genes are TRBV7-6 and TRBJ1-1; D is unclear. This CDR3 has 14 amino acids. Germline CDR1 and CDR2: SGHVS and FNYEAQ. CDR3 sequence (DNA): TGTGCCAGCAGCATAGCCGCGGACTACACTGAAGCTTTCTTT. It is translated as CASSIAADYTEAFF.

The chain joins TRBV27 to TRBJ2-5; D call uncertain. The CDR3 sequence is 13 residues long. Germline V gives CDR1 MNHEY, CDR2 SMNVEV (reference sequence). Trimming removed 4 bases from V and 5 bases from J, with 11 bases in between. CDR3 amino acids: CASSSSLGETQYF. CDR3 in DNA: TGTGCCAGCAGTTCCTCCTTGGGGGAGACCCAGTACTTC.

Here the CDR3 DNA reads TGTGCCAGCAGCTTAGGCTGGAGTGAGCAGTTCTTC. Protein sequence: CASSLGWSEQFF. The chain has TRBV7-9 and TRBJ2-1, with unresolved D. V lost 1 base, J lost 9 bases, and 7 bases lay in between. Per the germline V gene, CDR1 is SEHNR and CDR2 is FQNEAQ (reference sequence). The CDR3 totals 12 residues.

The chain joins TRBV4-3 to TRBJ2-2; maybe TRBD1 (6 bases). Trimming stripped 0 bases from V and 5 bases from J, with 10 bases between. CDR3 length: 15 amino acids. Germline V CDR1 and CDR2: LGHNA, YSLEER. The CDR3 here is CASSQETGWTGELFF. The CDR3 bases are TGCGCCAGCAGCCAAGAAACAGGGTGGACCGGGGAGCTGTTTTTT.

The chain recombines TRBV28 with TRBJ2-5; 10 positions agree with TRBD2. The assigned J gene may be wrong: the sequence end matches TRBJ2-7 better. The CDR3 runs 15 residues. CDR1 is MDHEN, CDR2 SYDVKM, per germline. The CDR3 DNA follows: TGTGCCAGCAGTTTATTTAGCGGGAGGCCCAACGAGCAGTACTTC. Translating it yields CASSLFSGRPNEQYF.

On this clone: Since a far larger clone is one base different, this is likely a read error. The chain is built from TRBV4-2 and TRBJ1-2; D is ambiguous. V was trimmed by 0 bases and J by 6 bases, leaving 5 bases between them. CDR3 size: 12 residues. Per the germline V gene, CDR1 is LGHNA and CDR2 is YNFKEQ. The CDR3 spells CASSQDGNGYTF. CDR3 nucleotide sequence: TGTGCCAGCAGCCAAGATGGGAATGGCTACACCTTC.

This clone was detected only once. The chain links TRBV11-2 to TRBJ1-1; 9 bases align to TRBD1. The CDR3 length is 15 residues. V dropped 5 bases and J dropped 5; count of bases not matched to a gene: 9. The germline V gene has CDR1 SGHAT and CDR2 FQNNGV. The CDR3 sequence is CASSKGQGTWTEAFF. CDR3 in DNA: TGTGCCAGCAGCAAGGGACAGGGTACGTGGACTGAAGCTTTCTTT.

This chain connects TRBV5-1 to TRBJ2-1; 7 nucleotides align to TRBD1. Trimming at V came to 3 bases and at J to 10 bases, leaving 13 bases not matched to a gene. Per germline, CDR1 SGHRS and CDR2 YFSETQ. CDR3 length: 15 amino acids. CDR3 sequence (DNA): TGCGCCAGCAGCTCTGAATGGGGACAGCCGGGAGAGCAGTTCTTC. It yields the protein CASSSEWGQPGEQFF.

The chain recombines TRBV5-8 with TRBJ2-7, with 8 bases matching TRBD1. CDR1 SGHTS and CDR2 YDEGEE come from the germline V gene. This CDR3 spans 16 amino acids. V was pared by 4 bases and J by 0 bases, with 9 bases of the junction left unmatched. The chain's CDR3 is CASSQEAGGYSYEQYF. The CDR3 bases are TGTGCCAGCAGCCAAGAGGCAGGGGGCTACTCCTACGAGCAGTACTTC. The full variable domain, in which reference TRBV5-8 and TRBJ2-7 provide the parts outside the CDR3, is EAGVTQSPTHLIKTRGQQATLRCSPISGHTSVYWYQQALGLGLQFLLWYDEGEERNRGNFPPRFSGRQFPNYSSELNVNALELEDSALYLCASSQEAGGYSYEQYFGPGTRLTVT.

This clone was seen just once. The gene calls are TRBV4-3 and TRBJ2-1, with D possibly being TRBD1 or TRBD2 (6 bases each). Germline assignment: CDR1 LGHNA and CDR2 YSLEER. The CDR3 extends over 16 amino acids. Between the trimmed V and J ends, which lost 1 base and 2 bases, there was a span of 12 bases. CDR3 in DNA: TGCGCCAGCAGCCAAGTGAGTGGGGGGCCCTACAATGAGCAGTTCTTC. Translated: CASSQVSGGPYNEQFF.

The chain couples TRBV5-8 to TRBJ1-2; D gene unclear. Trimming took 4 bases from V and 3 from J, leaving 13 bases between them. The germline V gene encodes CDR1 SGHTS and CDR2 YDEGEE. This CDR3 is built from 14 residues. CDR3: CASSTPGIHYGYTF. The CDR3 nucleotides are TGTGCCAGCAGCACGCCGGGGATCCACTATGGCTACACCTTC. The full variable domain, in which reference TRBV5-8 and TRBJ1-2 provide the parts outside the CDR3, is EAGVTQSPTHLIKTRGQQATLRCSPISGHTSVYWYQQALGLGLQFLLWYDEGEERNRGNFPPRFSGRQFPNYSSELNVNALELEDSALYLCASSTPGIHYGYTFGSGTRLTVV.

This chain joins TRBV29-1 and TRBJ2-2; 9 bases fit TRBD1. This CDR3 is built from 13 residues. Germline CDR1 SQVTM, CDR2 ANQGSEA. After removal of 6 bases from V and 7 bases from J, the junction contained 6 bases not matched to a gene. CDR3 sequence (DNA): TGCAGCGTGGAGACAGGGGGAATCGGGGAGCTGTTTTTT. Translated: CSVETGGIGELFF.

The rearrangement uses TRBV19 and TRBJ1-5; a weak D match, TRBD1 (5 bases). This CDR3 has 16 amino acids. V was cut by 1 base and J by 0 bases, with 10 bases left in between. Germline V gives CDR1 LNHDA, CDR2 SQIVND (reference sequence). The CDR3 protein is CASSIGGDYSNQPQHF. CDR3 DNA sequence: TGTGCCAGTAGTATAGGAGGGGATTATAGCAATCAGCCCCAGCATTTT.

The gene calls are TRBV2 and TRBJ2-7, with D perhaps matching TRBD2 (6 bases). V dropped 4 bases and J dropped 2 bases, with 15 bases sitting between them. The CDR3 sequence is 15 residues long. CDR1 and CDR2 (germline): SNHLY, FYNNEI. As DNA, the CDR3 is TGTGCCAGCAGTGCATCGGCGGGGCTCACCTACGAGCAGTACTTC. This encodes CASSASAGLTYEQYF.

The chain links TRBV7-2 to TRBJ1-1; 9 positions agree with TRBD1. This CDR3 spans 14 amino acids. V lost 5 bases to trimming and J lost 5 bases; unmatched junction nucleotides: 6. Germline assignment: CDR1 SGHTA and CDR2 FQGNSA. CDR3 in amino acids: CASSPGQGFTEAFF. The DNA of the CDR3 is TGTGCCAGCAGCCCTGGACAGGGGTTTACTGAAGCTTTCTTT.

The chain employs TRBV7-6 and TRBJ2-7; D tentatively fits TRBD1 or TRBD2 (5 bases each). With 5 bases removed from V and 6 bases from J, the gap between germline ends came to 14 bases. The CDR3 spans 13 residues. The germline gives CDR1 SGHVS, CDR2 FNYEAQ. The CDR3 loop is CASSTGTISEQYF. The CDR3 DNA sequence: TGTGCCAGCAGCACCGGGACGATTTCCGAGCAGTACTTC.

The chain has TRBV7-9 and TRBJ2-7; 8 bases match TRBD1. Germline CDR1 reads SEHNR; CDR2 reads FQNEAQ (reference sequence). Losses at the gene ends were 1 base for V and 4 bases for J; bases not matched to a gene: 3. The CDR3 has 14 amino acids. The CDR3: CASSLDNRGYEQYF. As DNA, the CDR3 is TGTGCCAGCAGCTTAGATAACAGGGGGTACGAGCAGTACTTC. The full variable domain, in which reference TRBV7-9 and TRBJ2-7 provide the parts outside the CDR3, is DTGVSQNPRHKITKRGQNVTFRCDPISEHNRLYWYRQTLGQGPEFLTYFQNEAQLEKSRLLSDRFSAERPKGSFSTLEIQRTEQGDSAMYLCASSLDNRGYEQYFGPGTRLTVT.

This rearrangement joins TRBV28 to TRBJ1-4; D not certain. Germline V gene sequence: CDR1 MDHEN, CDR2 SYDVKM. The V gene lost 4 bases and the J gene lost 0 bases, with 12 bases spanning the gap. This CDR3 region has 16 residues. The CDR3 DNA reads TGTGCCAGCAGTTCTTACCTAGACGCAACTAATGAAAAACTGTTTTTT. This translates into CASSSYLDATNEKLFF. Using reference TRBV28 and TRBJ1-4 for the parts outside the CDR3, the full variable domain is DVKVTQSSRYLVKRTGEKVFLECVQDMDHENMFWYRQDPGLGLRLIYFSYDVKMKEKGDIPEGYSVSREKKERFSLILESASTNQTSMYLCASSSYLDATNEKLFFGSGTQLSVL.

CDR3 sequence: CASSQETGTGAEAFF. CDR3 nucleotides: TGCGCCAGCAGCCAAGAAACCGGGACAGGGGCTGAAGCTTTCTTT. This chain joins TRBV4-1 and TRBJ1-1; 10 nucleotides match TRBD1. Germline V gene data show CDR1 as MGHRA and CDR2 as YSYEKL. This CDR3 is 15 amino acids long. The trim removed 0 bases at V and 6 bases at J, leaving 4 bases unmatched.

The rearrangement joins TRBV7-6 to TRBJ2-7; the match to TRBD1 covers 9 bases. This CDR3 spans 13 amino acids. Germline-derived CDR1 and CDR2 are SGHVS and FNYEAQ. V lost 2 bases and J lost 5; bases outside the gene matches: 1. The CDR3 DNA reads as TGTGCCAGCAGCTTAACAGGGGGCAACGAGCAGTACTTC. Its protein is CASSLTGGNEQYF.

The CDR3 loop reads CAWTGGRNEAFF. CDR3 nucleotides: TGTGCCTGGACAGGGGGACGAAATGAAGCTTTCTTT. The chain employs TRBV30 and TRBJ1-1; 7 positions agree with TRBD1. Germline assignment: CDR1 GTSNPN and CDR2 SVGIG (reference sequence). V lost 4 bases and J lost 7; bases outside the gene matches: 6. The CDR3 has 12 amino acids. Together with reference TRBV30 and TRBJ1-1, the CDR3 gives the full variable domain: SQTIHQWPATLVQPVGSPLSLECTVEGTSNPNLYWYRQAAGRGLQLLFYSVGIGQISSEVPQNLSASRPQDRQFILSSKKLLLSDSGFYLCAWTGGRNEAFFGQGTRLTVV.

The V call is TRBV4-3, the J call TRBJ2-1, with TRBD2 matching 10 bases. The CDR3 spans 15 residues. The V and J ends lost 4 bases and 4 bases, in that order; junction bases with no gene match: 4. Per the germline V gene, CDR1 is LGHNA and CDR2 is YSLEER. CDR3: CASSPGTSVYNEQFF. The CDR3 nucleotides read TGCGCCAGCAGCCCTGGGACTAGCGTATACAATGAGCAGTTCTTC.

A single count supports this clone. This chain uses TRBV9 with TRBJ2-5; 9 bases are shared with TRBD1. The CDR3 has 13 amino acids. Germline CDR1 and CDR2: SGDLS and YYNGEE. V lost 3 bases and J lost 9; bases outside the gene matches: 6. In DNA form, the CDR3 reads TGTGCCAGCAGCGACTGGACAGGGGAGGCCCAGTACTTC. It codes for CASSDWTGEAQYF.

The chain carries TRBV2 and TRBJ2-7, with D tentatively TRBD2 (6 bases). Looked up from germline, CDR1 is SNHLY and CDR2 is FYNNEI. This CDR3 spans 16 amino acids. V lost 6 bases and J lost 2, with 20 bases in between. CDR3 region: CASRVTLATVAYEQYF. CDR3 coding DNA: TGTGCCAGCAGGGTCACCCTAGCGACTGTCGCCTACGAGCAGTACTTC.

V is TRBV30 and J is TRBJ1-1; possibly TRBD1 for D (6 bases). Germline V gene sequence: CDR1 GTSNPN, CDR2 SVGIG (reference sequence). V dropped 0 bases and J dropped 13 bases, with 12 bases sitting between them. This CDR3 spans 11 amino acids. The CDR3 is CAWSVGGQGFF. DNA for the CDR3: TGTGCCTGGAGTGTTGGGGGGCAGGGTTTCTTT.

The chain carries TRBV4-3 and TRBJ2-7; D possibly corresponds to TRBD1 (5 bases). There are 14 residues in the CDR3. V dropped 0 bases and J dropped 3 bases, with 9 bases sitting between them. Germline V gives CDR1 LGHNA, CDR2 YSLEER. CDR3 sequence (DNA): TGCGCCAGCAGCCAAGATAACAGGCACTACGAGCAGTACTTC. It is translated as CASSQDNRHYEQYF.